Listed below are T cell receptor beta chains from one sample, sequenced in a study of OX40 agonist ivuxolimab in advanced cancers. Libraries were prepared by immunoSEQ multiplex PCR; TCRdb keeps only in-frame clonotypes and omits some of them. The sample records approximately 50,000 clones, roughly 82% being singletons. The sample in question was CD4+ or CD8+ T cells sorted from blood, obtained in a trial of the OX40 agonist ivuxolimab. The receptors were sampled from an adult with an advanced solid tumor such as melanoma, head and neck, liver or kidney cancer. Each CDR3 is given with its conserved first and last residue. Fields, in order: D gene, clone size, J gene, CDR3 length, V gene, CDR3 protein, CDR3 DNA. A D gene is named only where the DNA matches it firmly. Clone size is shown for a subset of rows, as once, few, many or a class of expanded clone.

d_gene: NA
abundance: NA
j_gene: TRBJ2-2
len: 16
v_gene: TRBV7-8
CDR3aa: CASSFYRIPNTGELFF
CDR3nt: TGTGCCAGCAGCTTTTACAGGATACCTAACACCGGGGAGCTGTTTTTT

d_gene: NA
abundance: NA
j_gene: TRBJ2-1
len: 12
v_gene: TRBV2
CDR3aa: CASSYSRDEQFF
CDR3nt: TGTGCCAGCAGTTATTCTAGAGATGAGCAGTTCTTC

d_gene: NA
abundance: NA
j_gene: TRBJ2-2
len: 15
v_gene: TRBV18
CDR3aa: CASSLQETNTGELFF
CDR3nt: TGTGCCAGCTCCCTACAAGAGACCAACACCGGGGAGCTGTTTTTT

d_gene: NA
abundance: NA
j_gene: TRBJ2-7
len: 14
v_gene: TRBV19
CDR3aa: CATNGGDSGYEQYF
CDR3nt: TGTGCCACAAACGGCGGCGATTCGGGCTACGAGCAGTACTTC

d_gene: NA
abundance: NA
j_gene: TRBJ1-4
len: 15
v_gene: TRBV6-5
CDR3aa: CASSPMGAANEKLFF
CDR3nt: TGTGCCAGCAGCCCCATGGGGGCAGCTAATGAAAAACTGTTTTTT

d_gene: TRBD2
abundance: NA
j_gene: TRBJ2-7
len: 15
v_gene: TRBV5-1
CDR3aa: CASSLGAGGSGEQYF
CDR3nt: TGCGCCAGCAGCTTGGGAGCGGGGGGTTCCGGCGAGCAGTACTTC

d_gene: NA
abundance: NA
j_gene: TRBJ2-4
len: 13
v_gene: TRBV2
CDR3aa: CASRYNDAGPPRF
CDR3nt: TGTGCCAGCAGATACAACGATGCGGGACCACCCCGCTTC

d_gene: NA
abundance: few
j_gene: TRBJ2-1
len: 13
v_gene: TRBV7-9
CDR3aa: CASSTRTSYEQFF
CDR3nt: TGTGCCAGCAGCACCAGGACAAGCTATGAGCAGTTCTTC

d_gene: NA
abundance: NA
j_gene: TRBJ1-2
len: 13
v_gene: TRBV7-9
CDR3aa: CASSLEPENGYTF
CDR3nt: TGTGCCAGCAGCTTAGAGCCAGAAAATGGCTACACCTTC

d_gene: NA
abundance: NA
j_gene: TRBJ1-1
len: 13
v_gene: TRBV11-2
CDR3aa: CASSYTMNTEAFF
CDR3nt: TGTGCCAGCAGCTACACGATGAACACTGAAGCTTTCTTT

d_gene: TRBD1
abundance: NA
j_gene: TRBJ1-2
len: 14
v_gene: TRBV30
CDR3aa: CAWKSPDRANGYTF
CDR3nt: TGTGCCTGGAAAAGCCCGGACAGGGCAAACGGCTACACCTTC

d_gene: NA
abundance: NA
j_gene: TRBJ1-2
len: 12
v_gene: TRBV28
CDR3aa: CASSTGYYGYTF
CDR3nt: TGTGCCAGCAGTACAGGCTACTATGGCTACACCTTC

d_gene: TRBD2
abundance: NA
j_gene: TRBJ2-2
len: 15
v_gene: TRBV7-8
CDR3aa: CASSLGSGRAGELFF
CDR3nt: TGTGCCAGCAGCTTAGGATCAGGGAGGGCCGGGGAGCTGTTTTTT

d_gene: NA
abundance: NA
j_gene: TRBJ1-5
len: 15
v_gene: TRBV19
CDR3aa: CASSNRLELNQPQHF
CDR3nt: TGTGCCAGTAGTAACAGGTTGGAATTGAATCAGCCCCAGCATTTT

d_gene: TRBD2
abundance: NA
j_gene: TRBJ2-7
len: 15
v_gene: TRBV5-1
CDR3aa: CASSVIGGSSYEQYF
CDR3nt: TGCGCCAGCAGCGTAATCGGGGGGAGCTCCTACGAGCAGTACTTC

d_gene: NA
abundance: NA
j_gene: TRBJ2-7
len: 13
v_gene: TRBV6-1
CDR3aa: CASSLSPSYEQYF
CDR3nt: TGTGCCAGCAGCTTATCCCCCTCCTACGAGCAGTACTTC

d_gene: NA
abundance: NA
j_gene: TRBJ2-3
len: 16
v_gene: TRBV25-1
CDR3aa: CASSDPGGLVTDTQYF
CDR3nt: TGTGCCAGCAGTGACCCAGGGGGGTTGGTGACAGATACGCAGTATTTT

d_gene: TRBD2
abundance: NA
j_gene: TRBJ2-1
len: 16
v_gene: TRBV7-2
CDR3aa: CASSLEGTSGYNEQFF
CDR3nt: TGTGCCAGCAGCTTAGAGGGGACTAGCGGCTACAATGAGCAGTTCTTC

d_gene: NA
abundance: few
j_gene: TRBJ2-7
len: 12
v_gene: TRBV27
CDR3aa: CASESAGNEQYF
CDR3nt: TGTGCCAGCGAGTCAGCGGGCAACGAGCAGTACTTC

d_gene: TRBD1
abundance: hyperexpanded
j_gene: TRBJ2-2
len: 14
v_gene: TRBV27
CDR3aa: CASKPGQATGELFF
CDR3nt: TGTGCCAGCAAACCGGGACAGGCTACCGGGGAGCTGTTTTTT

d_gene: TRBD1
abundance: NA
j_gene: TRBJ2-3
len: 15
v_gene: TRBV5-5
CDR3aa: CASIRGQGPGVTQYF
CDR3nt: TGTGCCAGCATCAGAGGACAGGGCCCAGGGGTTACGCAGTATTTT

d_gene: TRBD1
abundance: NA
j_gene: TRBJ1-4
len: 14
v_gene: TRBV28
CDR3aa: CASGSGGEGEKLFF
CDR3nt: TGTGCCAGCGGCTCAGGGGGAGAGGGTGAAAAACTGTTTTTT

d_gene: NA
abundance: NA
j_gene: TRBJ1-2
len: 17
v_gene: TRBV4-1
CDR3aa: CASSQDLLPGTNYGYTF
CDR3nt: TGCGCCAGCAGCCAAGACCTGTTGCCCGGGACGAATTATGGCTACACCTTC

d_gene: NA
abundance: NA
j_gene: TRBJ2-2
len: 14
v_gene: TRBV27
CDR3aa: CASSFGTDFGELFF
CDR3nt: TGTGCCAGCAGTTTTGGTACGGACTTCGGGGAGCTGTTTTTT

d_gene: TRBD1
abundance: few
j_gene: TRBJ1-1
len: 15
v_gene: TRBV7-2
CDR3aa: CASRRDRGRENEAFF
CDR3nt: TGTGCCAGCAGGAGGGACAGGGGGCGGGAGAATGAAGCTTTCTTT

d_gene: NA
abundance: few
j_gene: TRBJ2-7
len: 14
v_gene: TRBV7-2
CDR3aa: CASSLATEGETQYF
CDR3nt: TGTGCCAGCAGCTTAGCAACAGAGGGAGAGACGCAGTACTTC

d_gene: NA
abundance: NA
j_gene: TRBJ2-1
len: 18
v_gene: TRBV6-7
CDR3aa: CASSLMRGRTPNYNEQFF
CDR3nt: TGTGCCAGCAGTCTCATGCGGGGGCGAACCCCCAATTACAATGAGCAGTTCTTC

d_gene: NA
abundance: NA
j_gene: TRBJ2-5
len: 14
v_gene: TRBV5-1
CDR3aa: CASCWGFNQETQYF
CDR3nt: TGCGCCAGCTGCTGGGGGTTCAACCAAGAGACCCAGTACTTC

d_gene: NA
abundance: NA
j_gene: TRBJ2-1
len: 13
v_gene: TRBV5-4
CDR3aa: CASSLEWGNEQFF
CDR3nt: TGTGCCAGCAGCTTGGAATGGGGGAATGAGCAGTTCTTC

d_gene: TRBD1
abundance: NA
j_gene: TRBJ1-2
len: 18
v_gene: TRBV5-1
CDR3aa: CASSLGDRAGGYNYGYTF
CDR3nt: TGCGCCAGCAGCTTGGGTGACAGGGCGGGGGGTTATAACTATGGCTACACCTTC

d_gene: NA
abundance: NA
j_gene: TRBJ2-3
len: 17
v_gene: TRBV4-1
CDR3aa: CASSPTHLAPRINTQYF
CDR3nt: TGCGCCAGCAGCCCCACTCACCTAGCGCCGCGGATAAATACGCAGTATTTT

d_gene: NA
abundance: NA
j_gene: TRBJ2-6
len: 16
v_gene: TRBV8-2
CDR3aa: CGMPIRIQSRANVLTF
CDR3nt: TGTGGCATGCCTATCAGGATACAAAGTCGGGCCAACGTCCTGACTTTC

d_gene: NA
abundance: once
j_gene: TRBJ2-3
len: 15
v_gene: TRBV5-4
CDR3aa: CASSLGNRGTDTQYF
CDR3nt: TGTGCCAGCAGCTTGGGGAACAGGGGCACAGATACGCAGTATTTT

d_gene: NA
abundance: NA
j_gene: TRBJ1-1
len: 13
v_gene: TRBV5-1
CDR3aa: CASSLQTNTEAFF
CDR3nt: TGCGCCAGCAGCTTGCAGACTAACACTGAAGCTTTCTTT

d_gene: NA
abundance: NA
j_gene: TRBJ2-7
len: 15
v_gene: TRBV7-8
CDR3aa: CASSSFPGPSYEQYF
CDR3nt: TGTGCCAGCAGCTCCTTCCCGGGACCTAGCTACGAGCAGTACTTC

d_gene: NA
abundance: NA
j_gene: TRBJ2-7
len: 15
v_gene: TRBV11-2
CDR3aa: CASSLEEGARGSQYF
CDR3nt: TGTGCCAGCAGCTTAGAGGAAGGTGCGCGCGGCTCGCAGTACTTC

d_gene: TRBD1
abundance: once
j_gene: TRBJ1-1
len: 16
v_gene: TRBV7-6
CDR3aa: CASSLEAGTGNTEAFF
CDR3nt: TGTGCCAGCAGCTTAGAGGCCGGGACAGGGAACACTGAAGCTTTCTTT

d_gene: TRBD2
abundance: NA
j_gene: TRBJ2-1
len: 15
v_gene: TRBV11-3
CDR3aa: CASSPAAGGNNEQFF
CDR3nt: TGTGCCAGCAGCCCAGCAGCGGGGGGCAACAATGAGCAGTTCTTC

d_gene: NA
abundance: NA
j_gene: TRBJ1-5
len: 14
v_gene: TRBV11-2
CDR3aa: CASSPGAQNQPQHF
CDR3nt: TGTGCCAGCAGCCCAGGGGCCCAAAATCAGCCCCAGCATTTT

d_gene: TRBD1
abundance: few
j_gene: TRBJ2-7
len: 17
v_gene: TRBV6-1
CDR3aa: CASSERIGTVPSYEQYF
CDR3nt: TGTGCCAGCAGTGAACGGATAGGGACAGTGCCCTCCTACGAGCAGTACTTC

d_gene: NA
abundance: NA
j_gene: TRBJ1-1
len: 14
v_gene: TRBV28
CDR3aa: CASSWGGANTEAFF
CDR3nt: TGTGCCAGCAGTTGGGGGGGGGCGAACACTGAAGCTTTCTTT

d_gene: TRBD1
abundance: NA
j_gene: TRBJ2-5
len: 14
v_gene: TRBV29-1
CDR3aa: CSVVRGGNTETQYF
CDR3nt: TGCAGCGTTGTACGAGGGGGCAATACCGAGACCCAGTACTTC

d_gene: NA
abundance: once
j_gene: TRBJ2-3
len: 12
v_gene: TRBV5-1
CDR3aa: CASSSSTDTQYF
CDR3nt: TGCGCCAGCAGCTCTAGTACAGATACGCAGTATTTT

d_gene: TRBD1
abundance: NA
j_gene: TRBJ2-7
len: 16
v_gene: TRBV28
CDR3aa: CASSSPGTGALVEQYF
CDR3nt: TGTGCCAGCAGTTCGCCCGGAACAGGGGCCCTAGTCGAGCAGTACTTC

d_gene: NA
abundance: NA
j_gene: TRBJ1-3
len: 18
v_gene: TRBV9
CDR3aa: CASSVGRTHLASGNTIYF
CDR3nt: TGTGCCAGCAGCGTAGGAAGGACGCATCTTGCCTCTGGAAACACCATATATTTT